The T cell receptor beta chain described here comes from a study of T-cell memory formation after mild COVID-19. At the level of the study: Clusters of TCRs were largely donor specific.

A single record per CDR3 protein comes from TCRdb applying MiXCR to the 5' RACE reads. The sample lists some 150,000 distinct CDR3 sequences, approximately 5.7% occurring once. The CDR3 is made up of 14 amino acids. The ends lost 6 bases at V and 7 bases at J; junction bases unmatched: 8. Germline lookup yields CDR1 SGHNT and CDR2 YENEEA. In this sample, this clonotype turned up many times. The TCR originated in an adult woman who had mild COVID-19 (a few samples of this study predate the infection). Cell type and time point are not known. The chain joins TRBV11-3 to TRBJ2-1; 8 nucleotides line up with TRBD1. The sample comprised PBMCs or a T cell subset sorted from them (not recorded which). The CDR3 sequence is CASSRHRGRNEQFF. In DNA form, the CDR3 reads TGTGCCAGCAGTCGGCACAGGGGGAGGAATGAGCAGTTCTTC.